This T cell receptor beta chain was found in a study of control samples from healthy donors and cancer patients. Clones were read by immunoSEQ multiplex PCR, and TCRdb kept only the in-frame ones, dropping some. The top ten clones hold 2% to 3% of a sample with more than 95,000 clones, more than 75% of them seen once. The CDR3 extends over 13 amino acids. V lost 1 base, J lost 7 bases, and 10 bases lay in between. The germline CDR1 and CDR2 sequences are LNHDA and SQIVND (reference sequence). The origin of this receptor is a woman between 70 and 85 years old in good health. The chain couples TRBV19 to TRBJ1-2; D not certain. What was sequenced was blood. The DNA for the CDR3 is TGTGCCAGTAGTATAGGTGGCAGGACTGGCTACACCTTC. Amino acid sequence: CASSIGGRTGYTF. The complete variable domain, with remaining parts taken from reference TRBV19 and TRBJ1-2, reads DGGITQSPKYLFRKEGQNVTLSCEQNLNHDAMYWYRQDPGQGLRLIYYSQIVNDFQKGDIAEGYSVSREKKESFPLTVTSAQKNPTAFYLCASSIGGRTGYTFGSGTRLTVV.